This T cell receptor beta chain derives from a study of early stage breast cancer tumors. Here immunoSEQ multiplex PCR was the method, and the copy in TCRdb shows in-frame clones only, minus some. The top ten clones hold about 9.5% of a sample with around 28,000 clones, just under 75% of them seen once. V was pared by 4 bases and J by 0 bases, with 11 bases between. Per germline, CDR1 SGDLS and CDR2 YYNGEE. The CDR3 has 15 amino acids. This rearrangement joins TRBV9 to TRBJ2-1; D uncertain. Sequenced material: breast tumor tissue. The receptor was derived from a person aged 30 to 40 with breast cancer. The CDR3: CASSLTLGSYNEQFF. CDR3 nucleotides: TGTGCCAGCAGCCTCACCCTTGGCTCCTACAATGAGCAGTTCTTC.